This TCR beta chain stems from a study of blood T cells in healthy people across ages. PCR was performed a second time for 7 to 11 cycles using a sample-barcoded 5' primer and a J-beta primer mix. Every sample gave at least 2.5 million paired-end reads containing CDR3. TCRdb re-called the 5' RACE reads through MiXCR, storing one row per CDR3 protein. The data show about 1.8 million distinct CDR3 sequences, around half seen once. This clonotype has only one observation. The antigen is not known. Each donor gave ten milliliters of peripheral blood. Regarding the study as a whole: Compared with aged donors, long-lived donors showed fewer expanded clones, suggesting selection.

The germline V and J ends were trimmed by 6 bases and 0 bases, with 6 bases remaining between them. The CDR3 has 14 amino acids. CDR1 SNHLY and CDR2 FYNNEI come from the germline V gene. The sequence was obtained from a woman between 40 and 50 years old in good health. The chain joins TRBV2 to TRBJ1-6; D unclear. Sequencing used blood. In DNA form, the CDR3 reads TGTGCCAGCAGGTTGGGCTCCTATAATTCACCCCTCCACTTT. It specifies CASRLGSYNSPLHF.